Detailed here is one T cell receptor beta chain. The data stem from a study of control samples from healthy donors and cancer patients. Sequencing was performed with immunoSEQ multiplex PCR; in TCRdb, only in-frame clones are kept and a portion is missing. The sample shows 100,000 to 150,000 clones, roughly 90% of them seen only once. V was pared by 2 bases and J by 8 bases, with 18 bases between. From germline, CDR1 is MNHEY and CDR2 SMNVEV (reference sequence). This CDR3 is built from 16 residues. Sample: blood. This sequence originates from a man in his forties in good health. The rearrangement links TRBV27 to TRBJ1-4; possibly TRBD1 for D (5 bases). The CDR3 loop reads CASSLGRGRADEKLFF. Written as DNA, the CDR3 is TGTGCCAGCAGTTTAGGCCGGGGCAGGGCAGACGAAAAACTGTTTTTT.